This TCR beta chain was identified during a study of T cell responses to AZD1222 COVID-19 vaccine. Study context: Samples with a second dose at about 4 or about 12 weeks were pooled together.

Germline lookup yields CDR1 SGHVS and CDR2 FQNEAQ. This CDR3 has 16 residues. Trimming left V 1 base short and J 4 bases short, with 17 bases between. Here immunoSEQ multiplex PCR was the method, and the copy in TCRdb shows in-frame clones only, minus some. The sample has about 100,000 clones, over 75% seen once. The chain joins TRBV7-8 to TRBJ2-7, with D perhaps TRBD1 (5 bases). The sequence came from an adult in good health. Sample: peripheral blood, taken on day 0 of AZD1222 vaccination. CDR3 in DNA: TGTGCCAGCAGCTTAGGGTCCCAGGGAATAGGGTACGAGCAGTACTTC. It encodes CASSLGSQGIGYEQYF.